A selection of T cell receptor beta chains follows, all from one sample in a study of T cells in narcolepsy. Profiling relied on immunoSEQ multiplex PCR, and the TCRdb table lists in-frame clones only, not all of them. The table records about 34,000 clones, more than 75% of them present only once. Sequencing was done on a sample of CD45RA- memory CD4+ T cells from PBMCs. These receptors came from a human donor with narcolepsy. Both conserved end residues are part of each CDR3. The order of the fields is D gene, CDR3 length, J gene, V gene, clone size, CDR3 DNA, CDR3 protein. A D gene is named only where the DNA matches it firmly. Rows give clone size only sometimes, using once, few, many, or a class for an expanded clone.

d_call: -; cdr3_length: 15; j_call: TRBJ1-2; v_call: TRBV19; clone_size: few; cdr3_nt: TGTGCCAGTAGTTTAAGGACACCACTCGGCTATGGCTACACCTTC; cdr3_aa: CASSLRTPLGYGYTF
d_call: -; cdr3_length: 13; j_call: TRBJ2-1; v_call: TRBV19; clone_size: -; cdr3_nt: TGTGCCAGTAAAAGCGTCGGCTACAATGAGCAGTTCTTC; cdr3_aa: CASKSVGYNEQFF
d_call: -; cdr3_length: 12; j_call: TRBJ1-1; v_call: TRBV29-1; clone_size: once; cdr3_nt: TGCAGCGTTAAGACCCTGAACACTGAAGCTTTCTTT; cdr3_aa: CSVKTLNTEAFF
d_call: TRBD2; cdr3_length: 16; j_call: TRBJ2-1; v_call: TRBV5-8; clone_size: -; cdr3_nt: TGTGCCAGCAGCGTACCGGAGCTAGCGGCTTACAATGAGCAGTTCTTC; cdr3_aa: CASSVPELAAYNEQFF
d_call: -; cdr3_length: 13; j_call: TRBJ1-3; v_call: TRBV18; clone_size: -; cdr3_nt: TGTGCCAGCTCCCTCAACTCGGGAAACACCATATATTTT; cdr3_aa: CASSLNSGNTIYF
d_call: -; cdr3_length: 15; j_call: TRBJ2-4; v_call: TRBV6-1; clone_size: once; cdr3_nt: TGTGCCAGCACCCAGGAGGTCGGAGCCAAAAACATTCAGTACTTC; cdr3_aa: CASTQEVGAKNIQYF
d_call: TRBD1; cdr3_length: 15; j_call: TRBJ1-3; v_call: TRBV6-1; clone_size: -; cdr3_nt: TGTGCCAGCAGTGATCAACAGGGGGCTGGAAACACCATATATTTT; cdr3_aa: CASSDQQGAGNTIYF
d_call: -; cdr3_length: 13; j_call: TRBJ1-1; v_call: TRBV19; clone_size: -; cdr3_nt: TGTGCCAGTACTTGGCAGCTAAACACTGAAGCTTTCTTT; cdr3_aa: CASTWQLNTEAFF
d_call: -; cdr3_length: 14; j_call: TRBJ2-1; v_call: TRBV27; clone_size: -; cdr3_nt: TGTGCCAGCAGTATAAGAGGAGGGTACAATGAGCAGTTCTTC; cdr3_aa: CASSIRGGYNEQFF
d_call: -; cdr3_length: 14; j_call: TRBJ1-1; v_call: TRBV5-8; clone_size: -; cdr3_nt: TGTGCCAGCAGCTTCTTGGGGGGGAGGACTGAAGCTTTCTTT; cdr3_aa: CASSFLGGRTEAFF
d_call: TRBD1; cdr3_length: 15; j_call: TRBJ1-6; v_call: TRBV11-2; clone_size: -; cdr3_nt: TGTGCCAGCAGCTGGACAGGGAGCGCCGCATCACCCCTCCACTTT; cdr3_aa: CASSWTGSAASPLHF
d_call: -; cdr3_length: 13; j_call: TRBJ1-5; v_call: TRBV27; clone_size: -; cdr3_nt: TGTGCCAGCAGTACGGGGTACAATCAGCCCCAGCATTTT; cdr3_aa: CASSTGYNQPQHF
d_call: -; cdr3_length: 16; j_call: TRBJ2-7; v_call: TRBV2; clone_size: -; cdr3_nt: TGTGCCAACGGCGCGGCTTACAACCGGGGCTCCTACGAGCAGTACTTC; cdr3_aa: CANGAAYNRGSYEQYF
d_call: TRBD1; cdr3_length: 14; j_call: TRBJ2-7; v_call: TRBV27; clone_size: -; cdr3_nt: TGTGCCAGCAGTGGGGACAGCTTAGGGTACGAGCAGTACTTC; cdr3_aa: CASSGDSLGYEQYF
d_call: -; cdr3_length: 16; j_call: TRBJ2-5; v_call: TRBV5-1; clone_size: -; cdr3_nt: TGCGCCAGCAGCTTGGTCGACGGACCGCCAATAGAGACCCAGTACTTC; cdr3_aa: CASSLVDGPPIETQYF
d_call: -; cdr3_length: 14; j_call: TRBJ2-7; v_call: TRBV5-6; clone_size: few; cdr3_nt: TGTGCCAGCAGCTTGTGGGGGCACCCCTACGAGCAGTACTTC; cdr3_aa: CASSLWGHPYEQYF
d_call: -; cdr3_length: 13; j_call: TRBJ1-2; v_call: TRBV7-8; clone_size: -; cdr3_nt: TGTGCCAGCAGCTTACACGGTGGCTATGGCTACACCTTC; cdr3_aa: CASSLHGGYGYTF
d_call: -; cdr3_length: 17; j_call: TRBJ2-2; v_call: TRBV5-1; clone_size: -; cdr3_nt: TGCGCCAGCAGCGGAAAACAGGTCCCCGGAGCAGTCGGGGAGCTGTTTTTT; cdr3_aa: CASSGKQVPGAVGELFF
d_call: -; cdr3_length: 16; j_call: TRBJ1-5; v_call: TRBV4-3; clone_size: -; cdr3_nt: TGCGCCAGCAGCCAAGATGCCCAGTCCAGAAATCAGCCCCAGCATTTT; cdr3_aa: CASSQDAQSRNQPQHF
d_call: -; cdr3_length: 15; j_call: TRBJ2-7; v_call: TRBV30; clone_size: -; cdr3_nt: TGTGCCTGGAGTGGGAGGGGGACCTTATACTACGAGCAGTACTTC; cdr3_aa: CAWSGRGTLYYEQYF
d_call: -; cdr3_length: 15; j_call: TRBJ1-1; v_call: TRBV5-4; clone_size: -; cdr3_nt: TGTGCCAGCAGCCCCGCCCGGCAGCCGAACACTGAAGCTTTCTTT; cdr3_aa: CASSPARQPNTEAFF
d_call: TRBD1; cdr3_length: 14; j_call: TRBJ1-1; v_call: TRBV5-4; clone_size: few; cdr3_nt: TGTGCCAGCAGCTTGATTGACAGGGCCACTGAAGCTTTCTTT; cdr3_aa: CASSLIDRATEAFF
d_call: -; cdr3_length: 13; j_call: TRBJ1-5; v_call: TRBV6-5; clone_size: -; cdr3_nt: TGTGCCAGCAGTGGGGTAAGGGGTCAGCCCCAGCATTTT; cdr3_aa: CASSGVRGQPQHF
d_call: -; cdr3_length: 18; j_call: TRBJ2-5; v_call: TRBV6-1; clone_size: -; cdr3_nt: TGTGCCAGCAGTGAAGGCGGGTTGGTCCTTTGGTACCAAGAGACCCAGTACTTC; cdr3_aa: CASSEGGLVLWYQETQYF
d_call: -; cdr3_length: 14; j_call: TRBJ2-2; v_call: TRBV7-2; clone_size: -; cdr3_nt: TGTGCCAGCAGCTCCAGGGATGGGACCGGGGAGCTGTTTTTT; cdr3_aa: CASSSRDGTGELFF
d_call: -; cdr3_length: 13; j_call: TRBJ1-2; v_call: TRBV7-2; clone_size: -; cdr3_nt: TGTGCCAGCAGCCCGGACGGCGACTATGGCTACACCTTC; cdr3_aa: CASSPDGDYGYTF
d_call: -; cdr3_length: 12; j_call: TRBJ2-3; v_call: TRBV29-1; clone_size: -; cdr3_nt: TGCAGCGTGGGGGGAAACACAGATACGCAGTATTTT; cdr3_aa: CSVGGNTDTQYF
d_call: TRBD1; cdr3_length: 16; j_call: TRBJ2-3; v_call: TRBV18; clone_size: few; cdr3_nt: TGTGCCAGCTCACCAGTCCGGGGACAGGGAGCAGATACGCAGTATTTT; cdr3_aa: CASSPVRGQGADTQYF